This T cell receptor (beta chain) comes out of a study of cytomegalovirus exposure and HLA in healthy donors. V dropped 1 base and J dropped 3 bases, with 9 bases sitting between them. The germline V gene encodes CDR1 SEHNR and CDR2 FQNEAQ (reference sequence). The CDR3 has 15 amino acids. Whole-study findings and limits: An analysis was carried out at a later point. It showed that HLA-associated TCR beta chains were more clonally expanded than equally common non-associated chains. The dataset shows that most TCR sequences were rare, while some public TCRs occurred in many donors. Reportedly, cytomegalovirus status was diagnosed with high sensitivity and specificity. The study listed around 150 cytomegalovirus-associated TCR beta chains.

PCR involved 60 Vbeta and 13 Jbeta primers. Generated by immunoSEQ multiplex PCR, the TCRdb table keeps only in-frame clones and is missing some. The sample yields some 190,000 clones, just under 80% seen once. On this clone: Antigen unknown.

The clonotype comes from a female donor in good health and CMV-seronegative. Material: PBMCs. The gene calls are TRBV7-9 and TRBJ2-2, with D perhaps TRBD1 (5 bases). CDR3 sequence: CASSLVFRDTGELFF. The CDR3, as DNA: TGTGCCAGCAGCTTAGTTTTCAGGGACACCGGGGAGCTGTTTTTT.